One T cell receptor (beta chain) is described in this entry. Only in-frame clones appear in the TCRdb table, and some are missing; sequencing was by immunoSEQ multiplex PCR. The sample consists of 100,000 to 150,000 clones, 93% of them appearing once. The source of the sample is a study of control samples from healthy donors and cancer patients. The CDR3 covers 15 residues. Trimming left V 1 base short and J 4 bases short, with 14 bases between. The germline CDR1 and CDR2 sequences are SGHRS and YFSETQ. The specimen sequenced was PBMCs. The receptor comes from a man aged 50-60 years with head and neck cancer. The chain carries TRBV5-1 and TRBJ1-1; D not certain. The CDR3 sequence: CASSLFGPEATEAFF. The CDR3 DNA reads as TGCGCCAGCAGCTTGTTCGGACCGGAGGCCACTGAAGCTTTCTTT.